This section outlines one TCR beta chain sequence together with its context. This record comes from a study of T cells in Graves' hyperthyroidism and ophthalmopathy. Trimming took 4 bases from V and 6 from J, leaving 8 bases between them. CDR1 is LGHNT, CDR2 FRNRAP, per germline. This CDR3 is 12 amino acids long. The source material, RNA transcripts, was used to amplify TCR beta CDR3 regions. Researchers ran a first-round RT-PCR on the TCR CDR3 using the HTBI primer set. TCRdb passed the multiplex PCR reads through MiXCR, listing each CDR3 protein once. The sample has approximately 620,000 distinct CDR3 sequences; 16% are singletons.

The V gene is TRBV12-5, the J gene TRBJ2-3; no firm D call. Sequences were obtained from blood. The TCR was taken from a woman in her forties with Graves' ophthalmopathy. The CDR3, as DNA: TGTGCTAGTGGTTCCCTGGCGGATACGCAGTATTTT. Its translation: CASGSLADTQYF.